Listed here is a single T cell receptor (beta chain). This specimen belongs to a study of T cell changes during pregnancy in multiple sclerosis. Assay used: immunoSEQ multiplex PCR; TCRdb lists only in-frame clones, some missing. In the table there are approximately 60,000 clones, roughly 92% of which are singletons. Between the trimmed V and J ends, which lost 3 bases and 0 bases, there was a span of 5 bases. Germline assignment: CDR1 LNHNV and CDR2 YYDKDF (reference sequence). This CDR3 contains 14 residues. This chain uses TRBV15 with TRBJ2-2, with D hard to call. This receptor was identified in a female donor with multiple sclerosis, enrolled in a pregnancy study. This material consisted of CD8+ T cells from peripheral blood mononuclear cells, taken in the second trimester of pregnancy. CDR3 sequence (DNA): TGTGCCACCAGCAGTGTATCGAACACCGGGGAGCTGTTTTTT. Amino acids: CATSSVSNTGELFF.